This T cell receptor beta chain comes out of a study of T-cell reconstitution after alpha-beta-depleted transplantation in children. During its preparation, the TCRbeta library received unique molecular identifiers. Each CDR3 protein is one row after TCRdb ran MiXCR on the PCR reads. This sample carries 7,000 to 9,500 distinct CDR3 sequences, 17% of them seen once, and the ten largest clones take about 88%. Germline loops: CDR1 ENHRY, CDR2 SYGVKD. The CDR3 extends over 14 amino acids. V was trimmed by 10 bases and J by 4 bases, leaving 20 bases between them. This clonotype was picked up one time. The starting material was PBMCs, mostly from graft donor cells, obtained 60 days after TCRalphabeta/CD19-depleted stem cell transplant. This TCR was recovered from a girl under three years old who had a stem cell transplant for combined immunodeficiency, so the T cells may come from the graft donor. The chain carries TRBV10-3 and TRBJ2-7; either TRBD1 or TRBD2 may supply D (6 bases each). The CDR3, as DNA: TGTGCCACGAGGGCCCACAGGGACTCATACGAGCAGTACTTC. Its translation: CATRAHRDSYEQYF.